What follows is one T cell receptor (beta chain) and its context. One junction end does not reproduce the germline sequence, and a read error may be involved. The CDR3 loop spans 18 amino acids. Germline lookup yields CDR1 SGHAT and CDR2 FQNNGV. Starting material of about 450 ng total RNA yielded TCR beta cDNA via a constant-region primer. Libraries of TCR beta came from three nested multiplex PCR rounds with slightly modified ARM-PCR. The two initial PCR rounds, about 9 cycles each, used TRBV1-TRBV30 forward and C-beta reverse primers. TCRdb itself ran the multiplex PCR reads through MiXCR, one entry per CDR3 protein. Here the sample spans fewer than 80,000 distinct CDR3 sequences, approximately 69% being singletons. Unsorted bulk tissue of roughly 20-34 mg yielded co-extracted RNA and DNA. Surgical resection was the treatment these patients received for primary liver carcinoma. The data belong to a study of tumor-infiltrating lymphocytes in primary liver carcinoma. At the level of the study: Patients were men and women aged 30 to 69 years. In every tissue type, samples returned a similar yield of roughly 3.65 to 7.5 million productive TCRbeta reads.

The receptor's source is a man between 35 and 55 years old with primary liver carcinoma and hepatitis B virus infection. The sample consisted of tumor-adjacent normal liver tissue. This chain joins TRBV11-2 and TRBJ2-5; TRBD2 might be the D (5 bases). DNA of the CDR3: TGTGTCAGCAGCTTAGCGAGGCTAGCCCTAGTAAAAAAAGAGACCCAGTACTTC. Translated: CVSSLARLALVKKETQYF.